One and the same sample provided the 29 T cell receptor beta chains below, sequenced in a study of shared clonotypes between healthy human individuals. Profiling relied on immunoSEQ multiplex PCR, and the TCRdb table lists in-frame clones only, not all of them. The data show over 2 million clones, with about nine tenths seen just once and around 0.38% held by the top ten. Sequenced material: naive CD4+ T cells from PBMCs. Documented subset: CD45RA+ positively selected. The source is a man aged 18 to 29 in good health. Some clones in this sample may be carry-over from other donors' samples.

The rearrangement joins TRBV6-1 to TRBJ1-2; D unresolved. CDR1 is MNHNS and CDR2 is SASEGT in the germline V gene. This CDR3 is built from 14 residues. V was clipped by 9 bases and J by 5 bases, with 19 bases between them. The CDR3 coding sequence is TGTGCCAGTACACCTCGTTCTGCTGGGTATGGCTACACCTTC. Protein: CASTPRSAGYGYTF.

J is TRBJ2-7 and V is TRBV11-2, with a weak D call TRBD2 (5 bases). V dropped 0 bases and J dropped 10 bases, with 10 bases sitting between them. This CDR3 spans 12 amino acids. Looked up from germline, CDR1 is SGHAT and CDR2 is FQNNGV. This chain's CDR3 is CASSLDLAGQYF. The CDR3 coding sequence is TGTGCCAGCAGCTTAGACCTAGCAGGCCAGTACTTC.

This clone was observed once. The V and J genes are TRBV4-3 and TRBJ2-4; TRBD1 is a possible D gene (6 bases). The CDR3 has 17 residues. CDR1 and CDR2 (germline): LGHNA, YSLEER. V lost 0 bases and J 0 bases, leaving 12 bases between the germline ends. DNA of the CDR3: TGCGCCAGCAGCCAAGATCTAGGGGGATTAGCCAAAAACATTCAGTACTTC. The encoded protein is CASSQDLGGLAKNIQYF.

The CDR3 DNA follows: TGTGCCACCAGCTCAAAGAAGTCCCCATGGGCGAATGAGCAGTTCTTC. This translates into CATSSKKSPWANEQFF. This rearrangement joins TRBV15 to TRBJ2-1; D is ambiguous. CDR3 size: 16 residues. V lost 5 bases to trimming and J lost 7 bases, with 21 bases between them. Germline V lookup: CDR1 LNHNV, CDR2 YYDKDF (reference sequence).

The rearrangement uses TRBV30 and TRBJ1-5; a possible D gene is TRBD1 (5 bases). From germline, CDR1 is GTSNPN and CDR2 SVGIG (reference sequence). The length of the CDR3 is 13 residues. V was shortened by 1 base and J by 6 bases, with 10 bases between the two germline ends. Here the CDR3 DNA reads TGTGCCTGGAGTGAACAGGACGGTCAGCCCCAGCATTTT. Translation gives CAWSEQDGQPQHF.

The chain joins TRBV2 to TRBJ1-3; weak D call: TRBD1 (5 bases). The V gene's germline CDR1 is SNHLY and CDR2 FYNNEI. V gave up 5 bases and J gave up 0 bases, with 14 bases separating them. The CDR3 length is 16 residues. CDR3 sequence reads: CASSLTKGSSGNTIYF. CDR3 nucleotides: TGTGCCAGCAGTTTGACTAAGGGGAGCTCTGGAAACACCATATATTTT.

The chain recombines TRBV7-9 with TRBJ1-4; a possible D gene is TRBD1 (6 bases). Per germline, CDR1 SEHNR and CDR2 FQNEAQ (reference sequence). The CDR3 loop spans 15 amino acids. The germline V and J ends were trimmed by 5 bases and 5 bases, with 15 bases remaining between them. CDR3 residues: CASSAQGLENEKLFF. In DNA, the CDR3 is TGTGCCAGCAGCGCACAGGGACTGGAAAATGAAAAACTGTTTTTT.

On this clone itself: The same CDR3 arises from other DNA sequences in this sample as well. The DNA of the CDR3 is TGTGCCAGCAGCTTGAGGGGCGGGACTTACAATGAGCAGTTCTTC. Its translation is CASSLRGGTYNEQFF. The chain has TRBV5-8 and TRBJ2-1; the D gene is possibly TRBD2 (6 bases). The CDR3 has 15 amino acids. The germline V and J ends were trimmed by 1 base and 4 bases, with 12 bases remaining between them. Germline V CDR1 and CDR2: SGHTS, YDEGEE.

The CDR3 loop reads CSVLGTGGFQTQYF. The CDR3 nucleotides are TGCAGCGTGCTTGGGACAGGGGGTTTTCAGACCCAGTACTTC. The rearrangement links TRBV29-1 to TRBJ2-5; the match to TRBD1 covers 11 bases. V gave up 6 bases and J gave up 6 bases; unmatched junction bases: 9. This CDR3 region has 14 residues. Germline lookup yields CDR1 SQVTM and CDR2 ANQGSEA.

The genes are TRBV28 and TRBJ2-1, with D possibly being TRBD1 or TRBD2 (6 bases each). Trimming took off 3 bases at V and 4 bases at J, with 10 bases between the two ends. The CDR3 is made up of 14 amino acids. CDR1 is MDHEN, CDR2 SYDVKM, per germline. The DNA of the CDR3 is TGTGCCAGCAGTTTCGGGGGCCGTTACAATGAGCAGTTCTTC. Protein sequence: CASSFGGRYNEQFF.

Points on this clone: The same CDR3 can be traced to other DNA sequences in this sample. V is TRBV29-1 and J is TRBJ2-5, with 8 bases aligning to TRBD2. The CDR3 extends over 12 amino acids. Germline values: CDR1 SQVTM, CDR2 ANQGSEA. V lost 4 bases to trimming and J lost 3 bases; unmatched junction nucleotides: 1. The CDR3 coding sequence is TGCAGCGTTGCACTAGCGGAAGAGACCCAGTACTTC. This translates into CSVALAEETQYF.

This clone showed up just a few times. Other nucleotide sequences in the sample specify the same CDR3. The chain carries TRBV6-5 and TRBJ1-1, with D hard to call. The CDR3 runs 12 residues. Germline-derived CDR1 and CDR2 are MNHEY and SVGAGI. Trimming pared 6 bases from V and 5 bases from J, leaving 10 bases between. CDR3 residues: CASSRRGTEAFF. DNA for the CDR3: TGTGCCAGCAGCCGGCGAGGGACTGAAGCTTTCTTT.

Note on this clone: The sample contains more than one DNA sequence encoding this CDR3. The CDR3 DNA follows: TGTGCCAGCAGTCTCTACAATGAGCAGTTCTTC. Its translation: CASSLYNEQFF. J is TRBJ2-1 and V is TRBV27, with D unclear. CDR3 size: 11 residues. V was cut by 5 bases and J by 3 bases, with 2 bases left in between. Germline V gives CDR1 MNHEY, CDR2 SMNVEV (reference sequence).

CDR3 sequence reads: CASSPRAISSNQPQHF. The CDR3 DNA reads TGTGCCAGTAGTCCACGAGCGATATCGAGCAATCAGCCCCAGCATTTT. The chain employs TRBV19 and TRBJ1-5; D is ambiguous. The CDR3 is made up of 16 amino acids. Germline-derived CDR1 and CDR2 are LNHDA and SQIVND (reference sequence). Trimming took off 5 bases at V and 1 base at J, with 15 bases between the two ends.

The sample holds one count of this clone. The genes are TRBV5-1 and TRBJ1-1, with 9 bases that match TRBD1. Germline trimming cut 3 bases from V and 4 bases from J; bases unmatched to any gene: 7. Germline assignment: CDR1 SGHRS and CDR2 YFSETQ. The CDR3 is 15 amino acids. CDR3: CASSSGTGRITEAFF. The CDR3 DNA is TGCGCCAGCAGCTCCGGGACAGGGAGAATCACTGAAGCTTTCTTT.

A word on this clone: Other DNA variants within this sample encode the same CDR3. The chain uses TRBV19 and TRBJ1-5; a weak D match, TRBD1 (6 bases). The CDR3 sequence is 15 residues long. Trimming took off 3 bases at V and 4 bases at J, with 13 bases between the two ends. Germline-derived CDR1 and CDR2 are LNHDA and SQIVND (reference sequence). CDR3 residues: CASSILGGGNQPQHF. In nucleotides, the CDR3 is TGTGCCAGTAGTATTTTAGGAGGGGGGAATCAGCCCCAGCATTTT.

CDR3 DNA: TGTGCCAGCAGCGCGACAGGGCGCCGAGATGGCTACACCTTC. This gives the protein CASSATGRRDGYTF. The chain carries TRBV9 and TRBJ1-2; TRBD1 aligns across 7 bases. The CDR3 extends over 14 amino acids. The germline V gene has CDR1 SGDLS and CDR2 YYNGEE. The ends lost 3 bases at V and 6 bases at J; junction bases unmatched: 8.

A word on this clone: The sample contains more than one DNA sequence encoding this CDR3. The CDR3 DNA reads as TGTGCCAGCTCACAACTCATCGACGGTGAAGCTTTCTTT. Its translation: CASSQLIDGEAFF. The chain recombines TRBV18 with TRBJ1-1; D remains ambiguous. This CDR3 is 13 amino acids long. Per germline, CDR1 KGHSH and CDR2 LQKENI. V gave up 4 bases and J gave up 7 bases, with 13 bases separating them.

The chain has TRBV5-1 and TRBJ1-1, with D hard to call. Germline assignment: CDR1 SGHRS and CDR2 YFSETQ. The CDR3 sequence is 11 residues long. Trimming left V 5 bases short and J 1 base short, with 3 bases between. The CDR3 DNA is TGCGCCAGCAGAAAGAACACTGAAGCTTTCTTT. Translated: CASRKNTEAFF.

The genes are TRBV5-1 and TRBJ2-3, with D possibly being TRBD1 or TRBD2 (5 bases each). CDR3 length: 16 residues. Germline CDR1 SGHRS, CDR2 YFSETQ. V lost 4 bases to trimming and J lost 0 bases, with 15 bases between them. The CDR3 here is CASSPGPMPSTDTQYF. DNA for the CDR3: TGCGCCAGCAGCCCGGGGCCCATGCCGAGCACAGATACGCAGTATTTT.

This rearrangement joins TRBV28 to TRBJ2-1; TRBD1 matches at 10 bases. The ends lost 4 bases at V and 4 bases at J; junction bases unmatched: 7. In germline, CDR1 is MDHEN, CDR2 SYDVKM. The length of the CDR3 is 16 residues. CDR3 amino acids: CASSSLGTGEYNEQFF. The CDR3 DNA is TGTGCCAGCAGTTCCCTCGGGACAGGGGAGTACAATGAGCAGTTCTTC.

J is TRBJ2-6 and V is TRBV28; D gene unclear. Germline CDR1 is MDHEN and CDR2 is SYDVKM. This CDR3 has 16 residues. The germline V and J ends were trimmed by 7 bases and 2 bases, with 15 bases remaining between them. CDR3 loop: CASIGFPRPGANVLTF. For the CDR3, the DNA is TGTGCCAGCATCGGGTTTCCGAGGCCTGGGGCCAACGTCCTGACTTTC.

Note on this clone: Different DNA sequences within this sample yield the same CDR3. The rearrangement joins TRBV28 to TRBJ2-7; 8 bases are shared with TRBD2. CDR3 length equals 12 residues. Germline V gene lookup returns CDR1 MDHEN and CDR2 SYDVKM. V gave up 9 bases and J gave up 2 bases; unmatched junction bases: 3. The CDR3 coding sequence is TGTGCCAGTATTAGCGGGACCTACGAGCAGTACTTC. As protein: CASISGTYEQYF.

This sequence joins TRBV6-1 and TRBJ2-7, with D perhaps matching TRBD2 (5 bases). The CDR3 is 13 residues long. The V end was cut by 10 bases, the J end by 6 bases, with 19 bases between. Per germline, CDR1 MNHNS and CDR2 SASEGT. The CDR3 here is CATLGVASLEQYF. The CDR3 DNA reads TGTGCCACCCTCGGGGTGGCTAGCCTCGAGCAGTACTTC.

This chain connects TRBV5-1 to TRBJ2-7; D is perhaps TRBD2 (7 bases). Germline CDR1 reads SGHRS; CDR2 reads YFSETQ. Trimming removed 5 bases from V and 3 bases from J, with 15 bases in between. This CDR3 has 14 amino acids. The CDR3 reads CASRRGEGRYEQYF. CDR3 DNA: TGCGCCAGCAGGAGGGGGGAGGGCCGCTACGAGCAGTACTTC.

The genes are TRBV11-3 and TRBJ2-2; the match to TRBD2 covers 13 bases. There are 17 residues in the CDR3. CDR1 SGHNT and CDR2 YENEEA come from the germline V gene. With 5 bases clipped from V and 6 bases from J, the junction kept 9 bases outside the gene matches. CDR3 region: CASSQRLAGGVPGELFF. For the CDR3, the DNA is TGTGCCAGCAGCCAGCGACTAGCGGGAGGCGTACCCGGGGAGCTGTTTTTT.

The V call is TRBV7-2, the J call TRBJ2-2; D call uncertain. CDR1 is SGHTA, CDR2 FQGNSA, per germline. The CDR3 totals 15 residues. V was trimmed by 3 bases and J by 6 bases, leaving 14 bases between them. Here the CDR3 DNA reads TGTGCCAGCAGCTTCTTCTCGACTCAGGCCGGGGAGCTGTTTTTT. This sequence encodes CASSFFSTQAGELFF.

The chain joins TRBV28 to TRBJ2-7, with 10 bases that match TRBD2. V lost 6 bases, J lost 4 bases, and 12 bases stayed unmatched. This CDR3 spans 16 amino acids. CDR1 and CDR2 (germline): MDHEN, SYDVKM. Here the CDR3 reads CASRPSSGGPGYEQYF. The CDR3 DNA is TGTGCCAGCAGACCCTCTAGCGGGGGACCGGGGTACGAGCAGTACTTC.

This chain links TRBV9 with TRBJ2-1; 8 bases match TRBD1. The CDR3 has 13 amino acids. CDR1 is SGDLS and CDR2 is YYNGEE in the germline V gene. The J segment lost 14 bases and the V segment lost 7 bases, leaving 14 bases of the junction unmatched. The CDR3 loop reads CASSISGQGVEFF. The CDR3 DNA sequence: TGTGCCAGCTCGATATCCGGACAGGGAGTTGAGTTCTTC.